This T cell receptor beta chain was retrieved from a study of blood T cell repertoires in COVID-19. Measured with immunoSEQ multiplex PCR; TCRdb has only the in-frame clones, and not every one. This table has about 670,000 clones, 85% to 90% appearing once. Germline V gives CDR1 ENHRY, CDR2 SYGVKD. With V trimmed by 6 bases and J by 11 bases, 9 bases remained unmatched. The CDR3 is 12 residues long. This receptor was taken from a woman aged 18-29 years with acute or convalescent COVID-19. The specimen was peripheral blood. The chain couples TRBV10-3 to TRBJ1-1; TRBD1 matches 7 bases. CDR3 loop: CAIRETGMDAFF. In DNA form, the CDR3 reads TGTGCCATCAGGGAGACAGGGATGGATGCTTTCTTT.